What follows are 31 T cell receptor beta chains derived from one specimen sequenced in a study of technical replicates of blood from a few donors. The repertoire was sequenced with immunoSEQ multiplex PCR; TCRdb's copy has only in-frame clones and lacks some. Among tens of thousands of clones listed, 92% were seen once. Sequenced: T cells isolated from PBMCs. The receptor source for this set is a human donor in good health.

DNA of the CDR3: TGTGCCTCCGGGGGGGCCGAGATGGAGACCCAGTACTTC. It encodes CASGGAEMETQYF. V usage is TRBV7-6 and J usage is TRBJ2-5; 8 nucleotides match TRBD2. The CDR3 loop spans 13 amino acids. The junction had 10 bases not matched to a gene; V was cut back by 11 bases and J by 5 bases. Per germline, CDR1 SGHVS and CDR2 FNYEAQ.

This chain connects TRBV10-3 to TRBJ2-6; D is possibly TRBD1 (5 bases). V was trimmed by 2 bases and J by 4 bases, leaving 12 bases between them. Germline-derived CDR1 and CDR2 are ENHRY and SYGVKD. This CDR3 has 16 residues. CDR3 region: CAISEPKGSGANVLTF. DNA of the CDR3: TGTGCCATCAGTGAGCCGAAGGGGTCCGGGGCCAACGTCCTGACTTTC.

This chain connects TRBV28 to TRBJ1-1, with D hard to call. There are 14 residues in the CDR3. The V end was cut by 6 bases, the J end by 8 bases, with 19 bases between. The germline gives CDR1 MDHEN, CDR2 SYDVKM. The CDR3: CASSQPRVTQEAFF. CDR3 coding DNA: TGTGCCAGCAGCCAACCCCGGGTGACCCAGGAAGCTTTCTTT.

The chain couples TRBV4-1 to TRBJ1-1; D is perhaps TRBD1 (5 bases). Per the germline V gene, CDR1 is MGHRA and CDR2 is YSYEKL. The CDR3 is 15 residues long. Between the trimmed V and J ends, which lost 0 bases and 1 base, there was a span of 9 bases. The CDR3, as DNA: TGCGCCAGCAGCCAAGATTCGGGGGGGAACACTGAAGCTTTCTTT. Protein: CASSQDSGGNTEAFF.

V is TRBV4-1 and J is TRBJ2-3, with TRBD2 identical over 8 bases. This CDR3 region has 18 residues. V lost 0 bases, J lost 5 bases, and 13 bases stayed unmatched. Germline loops: CDR1 MGHRA, CDR2 YSYEKL. For the CDR3, the DNA is TGCGCCAGCAGCCAAGAGCCCCTCGGTGAGCGGGGGAAAGATACGCAGTATTTT. As protein: CASSQEPLGERGKDTQYF.

This rearrangement joins TRBV5-1 to TRBJ1-2, with 9 nucleotides matching TRBD1. This CDR3 region has 15 residues. In germline, CDR1 is SGHRS, CDR2 YFSETQ. The V and J ends lost 4 bases and 5 bases, in that order; junction bases with no gene match: 9. The CDR3 reads CASSRADRGKYGYTF. The CDR3 DNA reads TGCGCCAGCAGCAGGGCAGACAGGGGGAAATATGGCTACACCTTC.

This clone was observed a few times. The V call is TRBV29-1, the J call TRBJ1-1; 8 positions agree with TRBD1. This CDR3 region has 13 residues. The ends lost 7 bases at V and 5 bases at J; junction bases unmatched: 9. Germline V gives CDR1 SQVTM, CDR2 ANQGSEA. The CDR3: CSGGQGGKTEAFF. Here the CDR3 DNA reads TGCAGCGGAGGACAGGGAGGGAAGACTGAAGCTTTCTTT.

The J gene is TRBJ1-2, the V gene TRBV7-9; 9 bases are shared with TRBD1. This CDR3 has 16 residues. The V and J ends lost 5 bases and 4 bases, in that order; junction bases with no gene match: 11. CDR1 is SEHNR, CDR2 FQNEAQ, per germline (reference sequence). The CDR3 here is CASSAGQGLEGYGYTF. The CDR3 region has the DNA TGTGCCAGCAGCGCGGGACAGGGATTAGAGGGCTATGGCTACACCTTC.

This clone was seen once. The chain joins TRBV4-1 to TRBJ2-7; D remains unclear. The V end was cut by 1 base, the J end by 4 bases, with 8 bases between. The CDR3 length is 13 residues. The germline CDR1 and CDR2 sequences are MGHRA and YSYEKL. The CDR3 DNA is TGCGCCAGCAGCCAAGTTAACCAGTACGAGCAGTACTTC. It yields the protein CASSQVNQYEQYF.

V and J are TRBV12-2 and TRBJ1-4; the D segment call TRBD1 is taken from the table without a DNA check. TRBV12-2 is marked as a pseudogene. This CDR3 region has 17 residues. The chain's CDR3 is CASRLGPYRVPNEKLFF. The CDR3 coding sequence is TGTGCAAGTCGCTTAGGCCCGTACAGGGTACCGAATGAAAAACTGTTTTTT.

This clone was recorded once. The chain couples TRBV6-1 to TRBJ1-1; D is perhaps TRBD1 (5 bases). In germline, CDR1 is MNHNS, CDR2 SASEGT. The CDR3 has 15 amino acids. V lost 3 bases to trimming and J lost 4 bases, with 15 bases between them. CDR3 in amino acids: CASSDNLGGGTEAFF. DNA of the CDR3: TGTGCCAGCAGTGATAACCTCGGGGGGGGCACTGAAGCTTTCTTT.

V gene TRBV4-1 combines with J gene TRBJ2-1; D may be TRBD2 (6 bases). V was shortened by 6 bases and J by 2 bases, with 17 bases between the two germline ends. This CDR3 contains 16 residues. The germline gives CDR1 MGHRA, CDR2 YSYEKL. The CDR3 region has the DNA TGCGCCAGCAGTGTCTCACGGGGGTTGGCCTACAATGAGCAGTTCTTC. Amino acids: CASSVSRGLAYNEQFF.

V usage is TRBV4-1 and J usage is TRBJ2-7; D perhaps matches TRBD1 (5 bases). The germline gives CDR1 MGHRA, CDR2 YSYEKL. The CDR3 covers 13 residues. V was shortened by 1 base and J by 3 bases, with 7 bases between the two germline ends. The CDR3 nucleotides read TGCGCCAGCAGCCAAGCCAGGGACTACGAGCAGTACTTC. Amino acid sequence: CASSQARDYEQYF.

V gene TRBV12-5 combines with J gene TRBJ1-1, with D tentatively TRBD1 (5 bases). The CDR3 runs 12 residues. V lost 4 bases to trimming and J lost 5 bases, with 8 bases between them. The germline gives CDR1 LGHNT, CDR2 FRNRAP. CDR3 region: CASGWGGTEAFF. The CDR3 DNA reads as TGTGCTAGTGGTTGGGGGGGGACTGAAGCTTTCTTT.

This clone showed up just once. The gene calls are TRBV10-3 and TRBJ1-1; D gene uncertain. Germline CDR1 is ENHRY and CDR2 is SYGVKD. The CDR3 has 14 amino acids. V lost 2 bases, J lost 5 bases, and 12 bases lay in between. The CDR3 DNA is TGTGCCATCAGTGAGCGGGTCTCCGGGACTGAAGCTTTCTTT. Translation gives CAISERVSGTEAFF.

Here the CDR3 reads CSVVLTGELFF. DNA of the CDR3: TGCAGCGTTGTACTCACCGGGGAGCTGTTTTTT. The chain recombines TRBV29-1 with TRBJ2-2, with no clear D. V was pared by 4 bases and J by 4 bases, with 4 bases between. Germline loops: CDR1 SQVTM, CDR2 ANQGSEA. This CDR3 is 11 amino acids long.

The J gene is TRBJ1-3, the V gene TRBV4-1, with TRBD1 identical over 8 bases. The junction had 14 bases not matched to a gene; V was cut back by 4 bases and J by 0 bases. The CDR3 length is 19 residues. CDR1 is MGHRA, CDR2 YSYEKL, per germline. The CDR3 spells CASSLQPTGALYSGNTIYF. CDR3 sequence (DNA): TGCGCCAGCAGCCTTCAACCGACAGGGGCCTTATACTCTGGAAACACCATATATTTT.

V and J are TRBV6-6 and TRBJ2-5; unclear D gene. Germline-derived CDR1 and CDR2 are MNHNY and SVGAGI (reference sequence). This CDR3 has 14 amino acids. Trimming cost V 3 bases and J 2 bases, with 10 bases left between them. CDR3 residues: CASSYGRSQETQYF. The DNA of the CDR3 is TGTGCCAGCAGTTATGGCAGGTCACAAGAGACCCAGTACTTC.

The chain carries TRBV9 and TRBJ2-6; tentative D call: TRBD1 (6 bases). The V and J ends lost 0 bases and 2 bases respectively, with 6 bases between them. Germline V lookup: CDR1 SGDLS, CDR2 YYNGEE. The CDR3 runs to 15 residues. The CDR3 here is CASSVAGAGANVLTF. The CDR3 DNA reads TGTGCCAGCAGCGTAGCAGGGGCTGGGGCCAACGTCCTGACTTTC.

The genes are TRBV19 and TRBJ2-7; TRBD1 matches 7 bases. CDR3 size: 17 residues. The germline V gene encodes CDR1 LNHDA and CDR2 SQIVND (reference sequence). V trimming: 1 base; J trimming: 0 bases; junction bases outside the gene matches: 9. CDR3 residues: CASSIGASGTVSYEQYF. The CDR3 coding sequence is TGTGCCAGTAGTATAGGGGCCTCCGGGACAGTCTCCTACGAGCAGTACTTC.

V is TRBV28 and J is TRBJ1-4, with TRBD1 identical over 12 bases. The CDR3 is 16 residues long. The germline V gene encodes CDR1 MDHEN and CDR2 SYDVKM. Unmatched junction bases numbered 9, after V lost 4 bases and J lost 9 bases. The chain's CDR3 is CASSSYSGTGGKKLFF. Here the CDR3 DNA reads TGTGCCAGCAGTTCCTATTCCGGGACAGGGGGCAAAAAACTGTTTTTT.

The gene calls are TRBV7-8 and TRBJ2-1; no reliable D call. With 4 bases removed from V and 0 bases from J, the gap between germline ends came to 19 bases. Germline CDR1 reads SGHVS; CDR2 reads FQNEAQ. CDR3 length equals 18 residues. The CDR3 nucleotides read TGTGCCAGCAGCTCGATAAACGACTCCTGGAGCTCCTACAATGAGCAGTTCTTC. It translates to CASSSINDSWSSYNEQFF.

The chain uses TRBV5-4 and TRBJ1-4, with TRBD1 as a possible D gene (6 bases). Trimming took 4 bases from V and 5 from J, leaving 15 bases between them. Germline CDR1 reads SGHNT; CDR2 reads YYREEE (reference sequence). This CDR3 contains 15 residues. The CDR3: CASSTYREGNEKLFF. The CDR3 DNA sequence: TGTGCCAGCAGCACCTACAGGGAGGGGAATGAAAAACTGTTTTTT.

The chain joins TRBV7-8 to TRBJ2-3, with 10 bases aligning to TRBD2. The germline V gene encodes CDR1 SGHVS and CDR2 FQNEAQ. The CDR3 is 15 amino acids. V gave up 4 bases and J gave up 6 bases; unmatched junction bases: 7. The CDR3: CASSSKAGGRDTQYF. CDR3 DNA: TGTGCCAGCAGCTCTAAAGCGGGGGGGCGGGATACGCAGTATTTT.

The table lists this clone with a few counts. The chain is built from TRBV2 and TRBJ1-6; D gene uncertain. This CDR3 is 12 amino acids long. V shed 7 bases and J shed 13 bases, with 14 bases lying between them. Germline V lookup: CDR1 SNHLY, CDR2 FYNNEI. The CDR3 region is CASKVVTRPLHF. DNA of the CDR3: TGTGCCAGCAAGGTGGTGACTCGGCCCCTCCACTTT.

This clone was picked up one time. V is TRBV13 and J is TRBJ1-2; TRBD1 aligns across 7 bases. CDR3 length equals 15 residues. The V gene's germline CDR1 is PRHDT and CDR2 FYEKMQ (reference sequence). J gave up 4 bases and V 7 bases, and 12 bases lay outside the gene matches. The CDR3 DNA sequence: TGTGCCAGCACCAGCGGACGACAGGGCTTCTATGGCTACACCTTC. Translation gives CASTSGRQGFYGYTF.

J is TRBJ2-4 and V is TRBV5-1, with D maybe TRBD1 (6 bases). V lost 2 bases to trimming and J lost 5 bases, with 11 bases between them. The CDR3 has 14 residues. Germline V gene data show CDR1 as SGHRS and CDR2 as YFSETQ. The CDR3: CASSLQGVENIQYF. The CDR3 nucleotides read TGCGCCAGCAGCTTACAGGGCGTTGAAAACATTCAGTACTTC.

This clone showed up just once. The chain links TRBV28 to TRBJ2-5; possibly TRBD2 for D (6 bases). Germline V lookup: CDR1 MDHEN, CDR2 SYDVKM. CDR3 length: 15 residues. V shed 4 bases and J shed 2 bases, with 14 bases lying between them. For the CDR3, the DNA is TGTGCCAGCAGTTCCCTCGCCGGGACTCAAGAGACCCAGTACTTC. This sequence encodes CASSSLAGTQETQYF.

The J gene is TRBJ2-1, the V gene TRBV27; tentatively, D is TRBD1 (5 bases). Germline V gives CDR1 MNHEY, CDR2 SMNVEV (reference sequence). This CDR3 is 14 amino acids long. Trimming cost V 5 bases and J 4 bases, with 12 bases left between them. The CDR3 region is CASSPRTQYNEQFF. The CDR3 region has the DNA TGTGCCAGCAGTCCTCGGACACAATACAATGAGCAGTTCTTC.

The CDR3 region has the DNA TGTGCCAGCAGTGCCTTCCGGACGCAGTATTTT. It translates to CASSAFRTQYF. This sequence joins TRBV27 and TRBJ2-3; D gene ambiguous. V was cut by 5 bases and J by 9 bases, with 9 bases left in between. Per germline, CDR1 MNHEY and CDR2 SMNVEV (reference sequence). The CDR3 is made up of 11 amino acids.

The chain joins TRBV4-1 to TRBJ2-2; 9 bases agree with TRBD2. From germline, CDR1 is MGHRA and CDR2 YSYEKL. The CDR3 contains 15 residues. The V gene end was trimmed by 6 bases and the J gene end by 1 base; junction bases not matched to a gene: 3. The CDR3 DNA reads TGCGCCAGCAGTTTAGCGGGGGAGAACACCGGGGAGCTGTTTTTT. Its protein is CASSLAGENTGELFF.